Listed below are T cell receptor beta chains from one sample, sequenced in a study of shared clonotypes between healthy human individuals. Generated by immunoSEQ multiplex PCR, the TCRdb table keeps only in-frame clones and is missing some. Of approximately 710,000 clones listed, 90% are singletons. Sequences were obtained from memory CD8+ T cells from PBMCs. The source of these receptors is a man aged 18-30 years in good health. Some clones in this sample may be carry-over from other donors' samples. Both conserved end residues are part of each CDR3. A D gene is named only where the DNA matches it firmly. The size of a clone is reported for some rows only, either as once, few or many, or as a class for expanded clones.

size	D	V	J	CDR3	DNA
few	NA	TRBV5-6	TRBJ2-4	CASSEAPIHAEGGNIQYF	TGTGCCAGCAGCGAGGCCCCGATACATGCAGAAGGCGGAAACATTCAGTACTTC
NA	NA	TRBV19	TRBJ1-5	CASSWGTVSNQPQHF	TGTGCCAGTAGTTGGGGGACGGTTAGCAATCAGCCCCAGCATTTT
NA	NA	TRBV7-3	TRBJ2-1	CASSSRDWGNEQFF	TGTGCCAGCAGCTCCCGGGACTGGGGGAATGAGCAGTTCTTC
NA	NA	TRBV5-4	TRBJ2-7	CASSLGQATWLGEQYF	TGTGCCAGCAGCCTAGGTCAGGCGACGTGGTTAGGCGAGCAGTACTTC
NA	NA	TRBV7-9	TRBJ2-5	CASSFRSLETQYF	TGTGCCAGCAGCTTCAGGAGCTTGGAGACCCAGTACTTC
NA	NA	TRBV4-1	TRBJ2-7	CASSQDRASSTYEQYF	TGCGCCAGCAGCCAAGATAGGGCCTCTTCCACCTACGAGCAGTACTTC
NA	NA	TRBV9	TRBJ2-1	CASSVITADEQFF	TGTGCCAGCAGCGTAATAACCGCGGATGAGCAGTTCTTC
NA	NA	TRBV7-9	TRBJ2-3	CASSSGIGTQYF	TGTGCCAGCAGTTCAGGGATCGGTACGCAGTATTTT
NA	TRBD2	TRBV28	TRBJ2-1	CASRTGTSYNEQFF	TGTGCCAGCAGGACCGGGACTAGTTACAATGAGCAGTTCTTC
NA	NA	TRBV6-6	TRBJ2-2	CASTPFGELFF	TGTGCCAGCACCCCCTTCGGGGAGCTGTTTTTT
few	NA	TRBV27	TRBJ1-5	CASRSTPSSNQPQHF	TGTGCCAGCAGGTCTACCCCCTCTAGCAATCAGCCCCAGCATTTT
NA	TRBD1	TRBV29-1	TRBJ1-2	CSVIETGSYGYTF	TGCAGCGTTATTGAGACAGGGTCCTATGGCTACACCTTC
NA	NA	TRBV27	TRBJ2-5	CASSPRQFQETQYF	TGTGCCAGCAGCCCTCGACAGTTCCAAGAGACCCAGTACTTC
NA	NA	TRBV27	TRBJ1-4	CASGPGGGSEKLFF	TGTGCCAGCGGCCCGGGAGGCGGGAGTGAAAAACTGTTTTTT
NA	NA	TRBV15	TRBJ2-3	CATSRVRVGGDTQYF	TGTGCCACCAGCAGAGTCCGGGTGGGTGGAGATACGCAGTATTTT
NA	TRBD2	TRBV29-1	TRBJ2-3	CSVDRTRGRSDTQYF	TGCAGCGTTGATCGGACTAGGGGCCGTTCAGATACGCAGTATTTT
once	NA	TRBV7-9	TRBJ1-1	CASSLLWGGQNTEAFF	TGTGCCAGCAGCTTACTCTGGGGGGGACAGAACACTGAAGCTTTCTTT
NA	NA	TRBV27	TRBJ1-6	CASSLSFAGANSPLHF	TGTGCCAGCAGTTTATCATTCGCGGGGGCCAATTCACCCCTCCACTTT
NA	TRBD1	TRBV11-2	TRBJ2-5	CASSPGTGGRETQYF	TGTGCCAGCAGTCCCGGGACAGGGGGCAGGGAGACCCAGTACTTC
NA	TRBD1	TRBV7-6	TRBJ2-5	CASSLVDRDQETQYF	TGTGCCAGCAGCTTAGTTGACAGGGACCAAGAGACCCAGTACTTC
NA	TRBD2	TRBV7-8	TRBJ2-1	CASSPPTSGADNEQFF	TGTGCCAGCAGCCCCCCGACTAGCGGAGCCGACAATGAGCAGTTCTTC
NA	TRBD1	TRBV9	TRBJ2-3	CASSDPGQGTDTQYF	TGTGCCAGCAGTGATCCGGGACAGGGGACAGATACGCAGTATTTT
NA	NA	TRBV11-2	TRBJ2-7	CASSLPRVRDEQYF	TGTGCCAGCAGCTTACCCAGGGTGAGAGACGAGCAGTACTTC
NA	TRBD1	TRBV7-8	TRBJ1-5	CASSSYRGDQPQHF	TGTGCCAGCAGCTCTTACAGGGGCGATCAGCCCCAGCATTTT
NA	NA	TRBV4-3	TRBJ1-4	CASSRLQATGTNEKLFF	TGCGCCAGCAGCCGACTACAGGCTACCGGAACTAATGAAAAACTGTTTTTT
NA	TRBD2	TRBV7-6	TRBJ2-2	CASSPWAGDLTGELFF	TGTGCCAGCAGCCCCTGGGCGGGAGATCTCACCGGGGAGCTGTTTTTT
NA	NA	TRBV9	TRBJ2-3	CASSVGRAARTDTQYF	TGTGCCAGCAGCGTAGGTCGGGCGGCCCGCACAGATACGCAGTATTTT
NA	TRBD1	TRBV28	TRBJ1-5	CASSTGGGNQPQHF	TGTGCCAGCAGTACAGGGGGCGGCAATCAGCCCCAGCATTTT
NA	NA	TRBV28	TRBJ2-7	CASSYKYEQYF	TGTGCCAGCAGTTACAAGTACGAGCAGTACTTC
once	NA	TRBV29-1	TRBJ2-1	CSVEPEGFYNEQFF	TGCAGCGTTGAGCCCGAGGGGTTTTACAATGAGCAGTTCTTC
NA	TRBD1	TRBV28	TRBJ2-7	CASSLSTGGYEQYF	TGTGCCAGCAGTTTATCCACAGGGGGCTACGAGCAGTACTTC
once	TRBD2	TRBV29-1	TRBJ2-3	CSATNHLASGGTDTQYF	TGCAGCGCCACCAACCACCTAGCGAGCGGGGGGACAGATACGCAGTATTTT
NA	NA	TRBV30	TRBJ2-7	CAWRSRALPYEQYF	TGTGCCTGGAGAAGCAGGGCTCTTCCCTACGAGCAGTACTTC
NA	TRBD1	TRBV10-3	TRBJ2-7	CAIRRQGVGTSYEQYF	TGTGCCATCAGAAGACAGGGGGTAGGTACCTCCTACGAGCAGTACTTC
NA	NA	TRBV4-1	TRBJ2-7	CASSQEGSSYEQYF	TGCGCCAGCAGCCAAGAGGGTAGCTCCTACGAGCAGTACTTC
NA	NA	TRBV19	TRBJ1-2	CASSGRVVDGYTF	TGTGCCAGTAGTGGCCGGGTAGTTGATGGCTACACCTTC
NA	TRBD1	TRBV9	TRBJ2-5	CASRSQGEETQYF	TGTGCCAGCAGGAGCCAGGGGGAAGAGACCCAGTACTTC
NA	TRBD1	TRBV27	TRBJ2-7	CASTGQALGEQYF	TGTGCCAGCACGGGACAGGCCCTGGGAGAGCAGTACTTC
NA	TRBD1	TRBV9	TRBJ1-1	CASSPYRGRGTEAFF	TGTGCCAGCAGCCCTTACAGGGGCAGGGGCACTGAAGCTTTCTTT
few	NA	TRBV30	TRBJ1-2	CAWSVSRVGFYGYTF	TGTGCCTGGAGTGTATCCAGGGTCGGTTTTTACGGCTACACCTTC
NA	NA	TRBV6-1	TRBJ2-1	CASSGVGGEQFF	TGTGCCAGCAGTGGGGTCGGTGGGGAGCAGTTCTTC
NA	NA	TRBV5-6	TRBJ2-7	CASSFSPSYEQYF	TGTGCCAGCAGCTTCTCTCCTAGCTACGAGCAGTACTTC
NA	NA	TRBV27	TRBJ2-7	CASSRLRDGTSYEQYF	TGTGCCAGCAGTCGTTTGAGGGACGGGACCTCCTACGAGCAGTACTTC
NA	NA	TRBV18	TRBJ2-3	CASSPRVEPDTQYF	TGTGCCAGCTCACCAAGGGTAGAGCCAGATACGCAGTATTTT
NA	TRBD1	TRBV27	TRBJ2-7	CASSRQGYEQYF	TGTGCCAGCAGTAGACAGGGCTACGAGCAGTACTTC
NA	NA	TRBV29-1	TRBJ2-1	CSVVHRGGEQFF	TGCAGCGTTGTCCACCGGGGAGGTGAGCAGTTCTTC